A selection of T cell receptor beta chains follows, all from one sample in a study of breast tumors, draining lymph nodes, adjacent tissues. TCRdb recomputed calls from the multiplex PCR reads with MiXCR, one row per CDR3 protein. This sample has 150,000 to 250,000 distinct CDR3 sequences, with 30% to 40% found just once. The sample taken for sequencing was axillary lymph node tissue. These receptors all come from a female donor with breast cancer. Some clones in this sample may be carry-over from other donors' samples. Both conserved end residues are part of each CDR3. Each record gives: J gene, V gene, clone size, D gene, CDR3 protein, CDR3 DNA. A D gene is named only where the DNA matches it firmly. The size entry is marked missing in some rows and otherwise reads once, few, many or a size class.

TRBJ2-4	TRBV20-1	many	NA	CSAPPRRRNQNIQYF	TGCAGTGCCCCTCCCAGACGCCGGAATCAAAACATTCAGTACTTC
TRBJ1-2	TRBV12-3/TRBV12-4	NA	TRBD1	CASSLNRGREVGYTF	TGTGCCAGCAGCCTAAACAGGGGGCGCGAAGTTGGCTACACCTTC
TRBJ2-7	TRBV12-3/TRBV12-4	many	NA	CASTPQDSSYEQYF	TGTGCCAGCACCCCCCAGGACAGCTCCTACGAGCAGTACTTC
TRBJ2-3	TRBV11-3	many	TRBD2	CASSLGGSGATDTQYF	TGTGCCAGCAGCTTAGGCGGGAGTGGGGCCACAGATACGCAGTATTTT
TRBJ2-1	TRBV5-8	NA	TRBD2	CASSLDSGGSYNEQFF	TGTGCCAGCAGCTTGGATAGCGGGGGCTCCTACAATGAGCAGTTCTTC
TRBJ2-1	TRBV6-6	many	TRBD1	CASSYGTGMGRGVEQFF	TGTGCCAGCAGTTACGGGACAGGGATGGGAAGAGGGGTTGAGCAGTTCTTC
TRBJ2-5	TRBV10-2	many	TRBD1	CASNRDSQETQYF	TGCGCCAGCAACCGGGACAGCCAAGAGACCCAGTACTTC
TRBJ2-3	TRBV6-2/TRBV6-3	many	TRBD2	CASNRAGGRTDTQYF	TGTGCCAGCAATAGAGCGGGGGGCCGCACAGATACGCAGTATTTT
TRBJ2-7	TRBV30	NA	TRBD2	CAWSVPAGGSYEQYF	TGTGCCTGGAGTGTACCAGCGGGGGGCTCTTACGAGCAGTACTTC
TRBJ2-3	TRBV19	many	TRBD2	CASRYQAGGPDTQYF	TGTGCCAGTAGGTATCAAGCGGGGGGGCCAGATACGCAGTATTTT
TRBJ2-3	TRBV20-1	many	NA	CSFRSVSTDTQYF	TGCAGTTTTCGGAGCGTAAGCACAGATACGCAGTATTTT
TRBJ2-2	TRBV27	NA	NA	CARRTNTGELFF	TGTGCCCGCAGGACCAACACCGGGGAGCTGTTTTTT
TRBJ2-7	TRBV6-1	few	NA	CASSTSGVGSYEQYF	TGTGCCAGCAGTACCTCGGGAGTTGGGTCTTACGAGCAGTACTTC
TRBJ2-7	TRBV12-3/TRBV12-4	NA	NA	CASSIPSRGGEQYF	TGTGCCAGCAGTATACCCTCGAGGGGTGGGGAGCAGTACTTC
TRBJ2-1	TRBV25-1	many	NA	CASSDWVGRRQFF	TGTGCCAGCAGTGATTGGGTGGGGAGGAGGCAGTTCTTC
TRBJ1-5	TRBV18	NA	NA	CASSQGKVQPQHF	TGTGCCAGCTCTCAGGGTAAGGTTCAGCCCCAGCATTTT
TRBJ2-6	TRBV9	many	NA	CASSVGDGANVLTF	TGTGCCAGCAGCGTAGGGGATGGGGCCAACGTCCTGACTTTC
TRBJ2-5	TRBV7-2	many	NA	CASSRLKSQETQYF	TGTGCCAGCAGCCGACTGAAAAGTCAAGAGACCCAGTACTTC
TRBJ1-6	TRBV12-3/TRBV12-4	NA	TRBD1	CASSFGQGNSPLHF	TGTGCCAGCAGTTTTGGACAGGGTAATTCACCCCTCCACTTT
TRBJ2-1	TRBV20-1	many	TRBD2	CSARVLAGVYNEQFF	TGCAGTGCTAGAGTTCTAGCGGGAGTATACAATGAGCAGTTCTTC
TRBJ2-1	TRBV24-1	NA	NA	CATRGVETGEQFF	TGTGCCACCAGAGGGGTTGAGACCGGGGAGCAGTTCTTC
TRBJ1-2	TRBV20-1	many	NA	CSARVGPPEDYGYTF	TGCAGTGCTAGAGTGGGTCCTCCCGAGGACTATGGCTACACCTTC
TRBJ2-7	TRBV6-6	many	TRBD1	CASSLSDRGLEQYF	TGTGCCAGCAGTTTATCGGACAGGGGGCTTGAGCAGTACTTC
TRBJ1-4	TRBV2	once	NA	CASVVDYNEKLFF	TGTGCCAGCGTGGTGGACTACAATGAAAAACTGTTTTTT
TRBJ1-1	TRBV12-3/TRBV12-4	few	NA	CASRSDRSKLEAFF	TGTGCCAGCAGGAGCGACAGGTCGAAACTAGAAGCTTTCTTT
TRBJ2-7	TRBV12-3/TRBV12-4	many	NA	CASSFVDSYEQYF	TGTGCCAGCAGTTTTGTGGACTCCTACGAGCAGTACTTC
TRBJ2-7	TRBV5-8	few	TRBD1	CASSWDRAAEQYF	TGTGCCAGCAGCTGGGACAGGGCGGCCGAGCAGTACTTC
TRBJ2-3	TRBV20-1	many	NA	CSASLAGSTDTQYF	TGCAGTGCTAGTCTTGCAGGGTCTACAGATACGCAGTATTTT
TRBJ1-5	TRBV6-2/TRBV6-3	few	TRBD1	CATAGQGFVVGNQPQHF	TGTGCCACTGCGGGACAGGGGTTTGTAGTTGGCAATCAGCCCCAGCATTTT
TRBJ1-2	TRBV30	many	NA	CAWEHRIGANYGYTF	TGTGCCTGGGAACACAGAATCGGGGCTAACTATGGCTACACCTTC
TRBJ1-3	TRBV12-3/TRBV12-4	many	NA	CASSPQHSGNTIYF	TGTGCCTCAAGTCCCCAGCACTCTGGAAACACCATATATTTT
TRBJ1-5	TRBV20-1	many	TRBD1	CSARDPGQGGQPQHF	TGCAGTGCTAGAGATCCCGGACAGGGGGGTCAGCCCCAGCATTTT
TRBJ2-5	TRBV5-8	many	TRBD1	CASSWDRKQRGLQETQYF	TGTGCCAGCAGCTGGGACAGAAAACAAAGGGGGCTCCAAGAGACCCAGTACTTC
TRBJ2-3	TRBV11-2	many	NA	CASSLQPRVDTQYF	TGTGCCAGCAGCTTACAGCCGCGGGTAGATACGCAGTATTTT
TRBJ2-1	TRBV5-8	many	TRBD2	CASSLSPAGGGQSEQFF	TGTGCCAGCAGCCTCTCGCCGGCGGGAGGAGGGCAATCTGAGCAGTTCTTC
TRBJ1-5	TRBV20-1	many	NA	CSLQGENQPQHF	TGCAGTCTACAGGGCGAGAATCAGCCCCAGCATTTT
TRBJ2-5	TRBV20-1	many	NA	CSARRDPVETQYF	TGCAGTGCTAGAAGGGACCCCGTGGAGACCCAGTACTTC
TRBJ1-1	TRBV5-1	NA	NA	CASSLVVGARGTEAFF	TGCGCCAGCAGCTTGGTGGTGGGGGCGCGCGGGACTGAAGCTTTCTTT
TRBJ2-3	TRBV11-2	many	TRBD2	CASSSIRDPGREADTQYF	TGTGCCAGCAGCTCCATCCGGGACCCAGGGCGGGAGGCAGATACGCAGTATTTT
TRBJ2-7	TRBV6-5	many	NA	CASSKPGTGTYEQYF	TGTGCCAGCAGTAAGCCGGGGACGGGGACCTACGAGCAGTACTTC
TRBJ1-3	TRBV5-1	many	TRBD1	CASSLRQGGTGNTIYF	TGCGCCAGCAGCCTAAGACAGGGGGGAACTGGAAACACCATATATTTT
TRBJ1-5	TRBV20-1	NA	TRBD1	CSAEDRASNRPQHF	TGCAGTGCTGAGGACAGGGCGAGCAATCGACCCCAGCATTTT
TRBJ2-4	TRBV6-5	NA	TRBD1	CASSTGTGGNIQYF	TGTGCCAGCAGTACCGGGACAGGGGGGAACATTCAGTACTTC
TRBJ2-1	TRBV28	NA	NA	CASSFQGFVYNEQFF	TGTGCCAGCAGTTTTCAGGGATTTGTCTACAATGAGCAGTTCTTC
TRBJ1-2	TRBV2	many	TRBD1	CASSGPGRGPNTF	TGTGCCAGCAGCGGACCGGGGAGGGGGCCCAACACCTTC
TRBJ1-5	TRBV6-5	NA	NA	CASSKLTSGVSNQPQHF	TGTGCCAGCAGTAAACTGACTAGCGGGGTTAGCAATCAGCCCCAGCATTTT
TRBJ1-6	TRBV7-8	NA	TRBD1	CASTNDRDNSPLHF	TGTGCCAGCACCAATGACAGGGATAATTCACCCCTCCACTTT
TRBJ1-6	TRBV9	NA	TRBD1	CASSVTTGGLHNSPLHF	TGTGCCAGCAGCGTCACTACAGGGGGGTTGCATAATTCACCCCTCCACTTT
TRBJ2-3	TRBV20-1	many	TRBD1	CSARETGGTRYTQYF	TGCAGTGCTAGAGAGACAGGGGGGACCCGATATACGCAGTATTTT
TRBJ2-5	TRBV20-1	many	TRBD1	CSASPGTGSQATQYF	TGCAGTGCTAGTCCCGGGACAGGGTCCCAAGCGACCCAGTACTTC
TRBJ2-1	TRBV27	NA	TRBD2	CASSSGGRHEQFF	TGTGCCAGCAGTTCAGGCGGGAGGCATGAGCAGTTCTTC
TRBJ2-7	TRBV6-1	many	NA	CASSAQVVYEQYF	TGTGCCAGCAGTGCCCAGGTAGTCTACGAGCAGTACTTC
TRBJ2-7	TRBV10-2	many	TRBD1	CASSESRTGGYEQYF	TGCGCCAGCAGTGAGTCCAGGACAGGGGGCTACGAGCAGTACTTC
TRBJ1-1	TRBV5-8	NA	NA	CASSPSPRATEAFF	TGTGCCAGCAGCCCGTCACCGAGGGCCACTGAAGCTTTCTTT